This T cell receptor beta chain was retrieved from a study of response to subunit inactivated influenza vaccine. Study results and caveats: The authors suggested that few new T cells are recruited per seasonal influenza vaccination.

This clonotype was seen a few times. Its cognate antigen is unknown. TCRdb reprocessed the RT-PCR reads via MiXCR and lists one record per CDR3 protein. The sample lists fewer than 700,000 distinct CDR3 sequences; 10% to 15% were seen once. Trimming removed 7 bases from V and 2 bases from J, with 9 bases in between. Germline V gene lookup returns CDR1 MGHDK and CDR2 SYGVNS. The CDR3 is made up of 12 amino acids. This sequence originates from a man between 50 and 59 years old who received an inactivated influenza vaccine. The gene calls are TRBV25-1 and TRBJ2-7; tentatively, D is TRBD1 or TRBD2 (5 bases each). The material sequenced was PBMCs from blood, taken 40 to 50 days after vaccination. CDR3 amino acids: CASMMGAYEQYF. As DNA, the CDR3 is TGTGCCAGCATGATGGGGGCCTACGAGCAGTACTTC.